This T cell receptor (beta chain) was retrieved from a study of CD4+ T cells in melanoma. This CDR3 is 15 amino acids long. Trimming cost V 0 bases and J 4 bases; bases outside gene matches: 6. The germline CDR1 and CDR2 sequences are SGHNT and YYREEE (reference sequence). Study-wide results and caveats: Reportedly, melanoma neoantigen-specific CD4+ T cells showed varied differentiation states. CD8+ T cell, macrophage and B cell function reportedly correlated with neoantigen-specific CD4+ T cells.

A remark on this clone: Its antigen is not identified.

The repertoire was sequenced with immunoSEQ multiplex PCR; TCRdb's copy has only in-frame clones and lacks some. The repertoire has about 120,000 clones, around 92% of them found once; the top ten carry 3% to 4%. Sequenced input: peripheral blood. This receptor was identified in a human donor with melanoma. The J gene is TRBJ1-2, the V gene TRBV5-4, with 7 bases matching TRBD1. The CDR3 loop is CASSLGPRDSYGYTF. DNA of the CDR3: TGTGCCAGCAGCTTGGGGCCGAGGGACAGCTATGGCTACACCTTC.